This T cell receptor beta chain emerged from a study of neurological immune-mediated disorders. The CDR3 spans 14 residues. Germline CDR1 MNHEY, CDR2 SVGAGI. V shed 5 bases, J shed 4 bases, and the junction held 3 bases outside the gene matches. Time point in this sample: longitudinal time-point 2. The making of cDNA relied on 5'RACE with 10-nucleotide random UMIs. MiXCR, applied by TCRdb to the 5' RACE reads, yields one record per CDR3 protein. This sample has 40,000 to 60,000 distinct CDR3 sequences, with around 12% found just once. This clonotype has a count of ten or more. Antigen specificity is unknown. Study results and caveats: None of the CDR3 amino acid sequences of expanded clones recurred across subjects, suggesting private repertoires in all groups.

The sequence was collected from a male donor with HTLV-1-associated myelopathy (HAM/TSP). V is TRBV6-5 and J is TRBJ1-2; 11 positions agree with TRBD1. The sequencing input was PBMCs. The CDR3 DNA is TGTGCCAGCAGTAGTGGGACAGGGGGCTATGGCTACACCTTC. Its protein is CASSSGTGGYGYTF.